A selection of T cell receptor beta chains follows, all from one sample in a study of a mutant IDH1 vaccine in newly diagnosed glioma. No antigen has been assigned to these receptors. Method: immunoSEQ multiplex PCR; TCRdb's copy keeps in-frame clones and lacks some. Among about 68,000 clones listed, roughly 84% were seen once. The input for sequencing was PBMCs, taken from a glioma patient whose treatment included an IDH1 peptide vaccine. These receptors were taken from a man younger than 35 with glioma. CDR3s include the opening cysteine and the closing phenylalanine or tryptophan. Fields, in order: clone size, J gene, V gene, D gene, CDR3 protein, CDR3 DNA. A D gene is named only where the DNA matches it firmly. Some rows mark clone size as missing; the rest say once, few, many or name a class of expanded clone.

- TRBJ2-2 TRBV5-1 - CASSFRASGELFF TGCGCCAGCAGCTTCAGGGCTAGCGGGGAGCTGTTTTTT
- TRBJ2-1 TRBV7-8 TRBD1 CASSFDRGNNEQFF TGTGCCAGCAGCTTCGACAGGGGGAACAATGAGCAGTTCTTC
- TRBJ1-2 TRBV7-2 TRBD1 CASSPQSGTGGLYGYTF TGTGCCAGCAGCCCACAGTCCGGGACAGGGGGCCTCTATGGCTACACCTTC
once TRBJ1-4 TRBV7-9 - CASSLGQWEKLFF TGTGCCAGCAGCTTAGGGCAGTGGGAAAAACTGTTTTTT
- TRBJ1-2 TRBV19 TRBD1 CASSQPGTAYGYTF TGTGCCAGTAGCCAGCCAGGGACAGCTTATGGCTACACCTTC
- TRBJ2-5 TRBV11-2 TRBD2 CASSQTSGGLQETQYF TGTGCCAGCAGCCAGACTAGCGGGGGCCTCCAAGAGACCCAGTACTTC
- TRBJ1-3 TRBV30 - CAWSDPSYSGNTIYF TGTGCCTGGAGCGACCCCAGCTACTCTGGAAACACCATATATTTT
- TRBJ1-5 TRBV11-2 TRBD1 CASSLDRGDRRNQPQHF TGTGCCAGCAGCCTCGACAGGGGAGACCGTCGCAATCAGCCCCAGCATTTT
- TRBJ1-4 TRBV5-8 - CASTTRGSPNEKLFF TGTGCCAGCACCACTCGGGGGTCCCCGAATGAAAAACTGTTTTTT
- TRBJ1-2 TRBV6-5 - CASSYSSSGGTGYTF TGTGCCAGCAGTTACTCCTCGAGCGGGGGCACTGGCTACACCTTC
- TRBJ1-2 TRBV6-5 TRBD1 CASSGGQGSGYTF TGTGCCAGCAGTGGGGGACAGGGATCTGGCTACACCTTC
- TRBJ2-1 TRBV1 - CTSSQDSGGPTYNEQFF TGCACCAGCAGCCAAGATAGCGGGGGGCCCACCTACAATGAGCAGTTCTTC